The clone carrying this TCR beta chain has only one observation. V shed 3 bases and J shed 7 bases, with 15 bases lying between them. Germline V gene sequence: CDR1 SGHDN, CDR2 FVKESK. The CDR3 spans 14 residues. Original analysis: Estimates of nucleated cell counts were drawn from the amplification of reference gene primers. Repertoires were generated with immunoSEQ multiplex PCR, while TCRdb's copy carries only in-frame clones and drops some. V and J calls and clone size are copied from that table; D and trimming were computed from the DNA. This table holds about 210,000 clones, 75% to 85% found once. This record belongs to a study of blood T cell repertoires in COVID-19. Looking at the study overall: Sample material is recorded as cDNA or gDNA derived from T cells, B-cell-depleted T cells, or PBMCs.

This chain connects TRBV14 to TRBJ1-1; D perhaps matches TRBD1 (6 bases). Material for sequencing was peripheral blood. The TCR originated in a human donor in a cohort sampled during active COVID-19. This chain's CDR3 is CASSQRGGAGEAFF. DNA of the CDR3: TGTGCCAGCAGCCAGCGGGGGGGGGCAGGTGAAGCTTTCTTT.